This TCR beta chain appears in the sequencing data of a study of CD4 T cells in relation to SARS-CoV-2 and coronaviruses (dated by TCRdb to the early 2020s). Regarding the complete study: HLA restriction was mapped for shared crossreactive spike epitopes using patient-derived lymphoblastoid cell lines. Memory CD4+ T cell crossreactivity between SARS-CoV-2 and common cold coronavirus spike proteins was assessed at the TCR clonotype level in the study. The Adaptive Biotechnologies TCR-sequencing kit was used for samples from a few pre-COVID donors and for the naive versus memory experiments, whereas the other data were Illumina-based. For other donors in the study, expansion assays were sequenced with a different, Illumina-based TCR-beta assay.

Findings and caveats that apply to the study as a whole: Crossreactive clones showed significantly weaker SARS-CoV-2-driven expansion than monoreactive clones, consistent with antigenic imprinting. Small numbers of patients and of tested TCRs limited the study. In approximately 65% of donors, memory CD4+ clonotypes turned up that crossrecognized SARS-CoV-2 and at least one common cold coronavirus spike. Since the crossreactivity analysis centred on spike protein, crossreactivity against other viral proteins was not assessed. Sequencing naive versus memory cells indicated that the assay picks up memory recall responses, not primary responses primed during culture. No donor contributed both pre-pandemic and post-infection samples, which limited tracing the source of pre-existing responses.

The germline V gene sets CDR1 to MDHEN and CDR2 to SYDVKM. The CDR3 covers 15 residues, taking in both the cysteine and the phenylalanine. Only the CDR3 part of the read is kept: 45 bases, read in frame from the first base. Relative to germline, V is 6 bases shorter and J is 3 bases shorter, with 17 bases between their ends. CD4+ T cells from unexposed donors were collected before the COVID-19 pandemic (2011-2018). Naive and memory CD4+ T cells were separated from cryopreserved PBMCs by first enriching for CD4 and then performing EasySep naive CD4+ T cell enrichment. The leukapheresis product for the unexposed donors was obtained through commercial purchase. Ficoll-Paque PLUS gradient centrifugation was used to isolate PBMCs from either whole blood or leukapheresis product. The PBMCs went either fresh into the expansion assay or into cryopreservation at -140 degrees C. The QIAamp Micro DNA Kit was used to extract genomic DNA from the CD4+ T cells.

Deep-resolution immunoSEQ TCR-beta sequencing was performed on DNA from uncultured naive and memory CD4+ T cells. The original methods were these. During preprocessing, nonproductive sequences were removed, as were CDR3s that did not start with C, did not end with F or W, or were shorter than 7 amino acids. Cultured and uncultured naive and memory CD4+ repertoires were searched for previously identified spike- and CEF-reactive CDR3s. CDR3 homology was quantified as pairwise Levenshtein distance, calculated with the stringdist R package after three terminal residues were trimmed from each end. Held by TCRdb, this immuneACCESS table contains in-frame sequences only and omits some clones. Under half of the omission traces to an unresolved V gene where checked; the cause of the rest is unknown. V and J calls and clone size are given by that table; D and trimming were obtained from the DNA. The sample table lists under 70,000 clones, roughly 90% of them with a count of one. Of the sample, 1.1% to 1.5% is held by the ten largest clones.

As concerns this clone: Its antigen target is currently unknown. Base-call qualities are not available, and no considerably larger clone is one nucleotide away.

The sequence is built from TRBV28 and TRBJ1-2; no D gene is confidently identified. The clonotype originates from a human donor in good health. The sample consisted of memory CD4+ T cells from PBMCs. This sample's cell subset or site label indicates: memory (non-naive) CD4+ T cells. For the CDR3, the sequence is CASSSPPQGHYGYTF. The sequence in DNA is TGTGCCAGCAGCTCCCCCCCACAAGGGCACTATGGCTACACCTTC.